This T cell receptor (beta chain) was sequenced for a study of identical twins. General study results and limits: Those out-of-frame alpha sequences shared by twins showed an excess of low generation probability.

In its sample, this clonotype was seen many times. No antigen is known for it. TCRdb redid the calling of the 5' RACE reads with MiXCR, one entry per CDR3 protein. The data hold around 480,000 distinct CDR3 sequences, with 13% to 15% observed a single time. The CDR3 is 16 residues long. J lost 5 bases, V lost 0 bases, and 8 bases had no gene match. The same specimen was also included in a second study, on yellow fever vaccine responses in identical twins. That study reports: Vaccine T cell responses of twins reportedly seemed partly convergent and partly personalized.

Sequencing was done on a sample of CD4+ T cells sorted from blood. The TCR was taken from a woman younger than 35 in good health. V gene TRBV12-3 or TRBV12-4 combines with J gene TRBJ2-5, with 8 bases that match TRBD1. The CDR3 reads CASSLAPAGGGETQYF. Here the CDR3 DNA reads TGTGCCAGCAGTTTAGCCCCGGCAGGGGGCGGTGAGACCCAGTACTTC.